This TCR beta chain was retrieved from a study of blood T cells in healthy people across ages. About the study: About one barcoded beta molecule was captured per two T cells (by template switching).

Ten or more counts support this clonotype. The antigen is not known. Germline assignment: CDR1 MGHDK and CDR2 SYGVNS. The CDR3 length is 17 residues. V lost 2 bases, J lost 2 bases, and 10 bases stayed unmatched. Per sample, at least 6 micrograms of total RNA were extracted. Findings and caveats of the study: As age increased, TCR beta diversity per million T cells fell in a roughly linear fashion.

For the second PCR, which ran for about 7 to 12 cycles, a sample-barcoded 5' primer and a J-beta primer mix were used. Each cDNA molecule was tagged by a template-switch adaptor with 12 random nucleotides. TCRdb redid the calling of the 5' RACE reads with MiXCR, one entry per CDR3 protein. The table records hundreds of thousands of distinct CDR3 sequences, under 30% of them present only once. The source of this sequence is a woman older than 75 in good health. The specimen was blood. The chain uses TRBV25-1 and TRBJ2-5, with 8 bases fitting TRBD2. CDR3: CASSEAPSTSVQETQYF. The CDR3 DNA is TGTGCCAGCAGTGAAGCCCCTTCGACTAGCGTTCAAGAGACCCAGTACTTC.